The 21 T cell receptor beta chains in this list originate from one sample, sequenced in a study of cytomegalovirus exposure and HLA in healthy donors. The PCR employed 60 Vbeta primers together with 13 Jbeta primers. Clones were sequenced by immunoSEQ multiplex PCR, and TCRdb holds only the in-frame ones, with some missing. The sample lists about 190,000 clones; approximately 78% were seen once. The source material was PBMCs. The source of these receptors is a woman between 18 and 29 years old in good health and CMV-seronegative.

The rearrangement links TRBV5-1 to TRBJ2-5; D is possibly TRBD1 (6 bases). The CDR3 extends over 13 amino acids. Trimming stripped 4 bases from V and 1 base from J, with 8 bases between. Germline V gene data show CDR1 as SGHRS and CDR2 as YFSETQ. The CDR3 coding sequence is TGCGCCAGCAGCGGGGGCTCCCAAGAGACCCAGTACTTC. Its protein product is CASSGGSQETQYF.

The genes are TRBV5-1 and TRBJ1-2; possibly TRBD1 for D (5 bases). Germline V gene sequence: CDR1 SGHRS, CDR2 YFSETQ. Trimming removed 0 bases at V and 2 bases at J, with 5 bases between. This CDR3 has 13 residues. This chain's CDR3 is CASSLGQNYGYTF. The DNA for the CDR3 is TGCGCCAGCAGCTTGGGACAGAACTATGGCTACACCTTC.

The chain combines TRBV2 with TRBJ2-2; 7 bases match TRBD1. Trimming took 5 bases from V and 6 from J; bases not matched to a gene: 9. Looked up from germline, CDR1 is SNHLY and CDR2 is FYNNEI. The CDR3 length is 15 residues. Written as DNA, the CDR3 is TGTGCCAGCAGTTCACAGGGGTCCAGGTCCGGGGAGCTGTTTTTT. Residues: CASSSQGSRSGELFF.

The J gene is TRBJ2-7, the V gene TRBV14, with D perhaps matching TRBD1 (5 bases). This CDR3 comprises 13 residues. Trimming took 4 bases from V and 6 from J, leaving 13 bases between them. Germline V lookup: CDR1 SGHDN, CDR2 FVKESK. CDR3 DNA: TGTGCCAGCAGCCGAGCAGGGCTTAGCGAGCAGTACTTC. Its translation is CASSRAGLSEQYF.

CDR3 sequence (DNA): TGTGCCAGCAGTGAATTTTTTCCGACTAGCCTAGAGGCGTTCTTC. Its protein product is CASSEFFPTSLEAFF. V usage is TRBV6-1 and J usage is TRBJ2-1; 7 nucleotides agree with TRBD2. Trimming cost V 2 bases and J 15 bases; bases outside gene matches: 16. Germline CDR1 and CDR2: MNHNS and SASEGT. The CDR3 is 15 amino acids.

The chain uses TRBV10-2 and TRBJ2-5, with 8 nucleotides matching TRBD2. The J call may be incorrect, as the DNA end agrees better with TRBJ2-7. CDR3 size: 14 residues. CDR1 and CDR2 from the germline V gene are WSHSY and SAAADI. The CDR3 region is CATLLLAGSYEQYF. The CDR3, as DNA: TGCGCCACCCTCCTCCTAGCGGGCTCCTACGAGCAGTACTTC.

A remark on this clone: One junction end does not reproduce the germline sequence, and a read error may be involved. V gene TRBV30 combines with J gene TRBJ1-2; tentative D call: TRBD1 (5 bases). This CDR3 comprises 13 residues. In germline, CDR1 is GTSNPN, CDR2 SVGIG (reference sequence). The CDR3 nucleotides read TGTGCCTGGACTAAGGGGCTGATGAAAGGCTGCACCTTC. As protein: CAWTKGLMKGCTF.

This chain links TRBV4-2 with TRBJ2-7; the match to TRBD2 covers 7 bases. The germline CDR1 and CDR2 sequences are LGHNA and YNFKEQ. The V and J ends lost 2 bases and 3 bases, in that order; junction bases with no gene match: 10. The CDR3 loop spans 16 amino acids. CDR3 amino acids: CASSQNGQRGNYEQYF. CDR3 bases: TGTGCCAGCAGCCAAAACGGCCAGCGGGGAAACTACGAGCAGTACTTC.

The gene calls are TRBV7-3 and TRBJ2-7; TRBD1 aligns across 7 bases. V lost 8 bases to trimming and J lost 6 bases; unmatched junction nucleotides: 13. CDR3 size: 14 residues. Germline V gene lookup returns CDR1 SGHTA and CDR2 FQGTGA. CDR3 region: CASGKDRSWGEQYF. CDR3 DNA sequence: TGTGCCAGCGGTAAGGACAGGTCCTGGGGCGAGCAGTACTTC.

The chain uses TRBV5-1 and TRBJ2-7; TRBD2 aligns across 12 bases. The J segment lost 1 base and the V segment lost 4 bases, leaving 9 bases of the junction unmatched. Germline V gene sequence: CDR1 SGHRS, CDR2 YFSETQ. The CDR3 contains 17 residues. CDR3: CASSLGTSGPPSYEQYF. In DNA, the CDR3 is TGCGCCAGCAGCCTCGGGACTAGCGGGCCTCCTTCCTACGAGCAGTACTTC.

Concerning this clone: Mismatch with germline at one junction end may stem from a read error. The chain combines TRBV7-9 with TRBJ1-6; TRBD1 aligns across 11 bases. Germline CDR1 is SEHNR and CDR2 is FQNEAQ (reference sequence). The CDR3 contains 15 residues. The CDR3 DNA reads TGTTCCAGCAGCTCCCCGGGACAGGGGGATCGACCCCTCCACTTT. Amino acid sequence: CSSSSPGQGDRPLHF. Variable domain in full (rest from reference TRBV7-9 and TRBJ1-6): DTGVSQNPRHKITKRGQNVTFRCDPISEHNRLYWYRQTLGQGPEFLTYFQNEAQLEKSRLLSDRFSAERPKGSFSTLEIQRTEQGDSAMYLCSSSSPGQGDRPLHFGNGTRLTVT.

This chain connects TRBV29-1 to TRBJ2-5; the D is unclear. Germline assignment: CDR1 SQVTM and CDR2 ANQGSEA. Trimming pared 4 bases from V and 4 bases from J, leaving 10 bases between. The CDR3 loop spans 12 amino acids. DNA for the CDR3: TGCAGCGTTGTCGAGGTCTCAGAGACCCAGTACTTC. Encoded protein: CSVVEVSETQYF. Filled out from reference TRBV29-1 and TRBJ2-5, the complete variable domain reads SAVISQKPSRDICQRGTSLTIQCQVDSQVTMMFWYRQQPGQSLTLIATANQGSEATYESGFVIDKFPISRPNLTFSTLTVSNMSPEDSSIYLCSVVEVSETQYFGPGTRLLVL.

V usage is TRBV5-4 and J usage is TRBJ2-3; the match to TRBD2 covers 10 bases. The CDR3 is made up of 16 amino acids. After removal of 4 bases from V and 1 base from J, the junction contained 6 bases not matched to a gene. Germline V gene sequence: CDR1 SGHNT, CDR2 YYREEE (reference sequence). The DNA of the CDR3 is TGTGCCAGCAGCAGCGGGGGGGCCCGAGGCACAGATACGCAGTATTTT. This sequence encodes CASSSGGARGTDTQYF.

This chain uses TRBV18 with TRBJ2-2, with TRBD1 as a possible D gene (5 bases). The CDR3 is made up of 13 amino acids. The V end lost 0 bases, the J end lost 6 bases, and 5 bases lay between the germline ends. Germline V gene sequence: CDR1 KGHSH, CDR2 LQKENI. CDR3 region: CASSPPTAGELFF. In DNA form, the CDR3 reads TGTGCCAGCTCACCACCGACAGCCGGGGAGCTGTTTTTT.

The table lists this clone with a count of one. This chain links TRBV2 with TRBJ1-2; no definite D call. V gave up 4 bases and J gave up 7 bases, with 13 bases separating them. The CDR3 spans 13 residues. CDR1 and CDR2 (germline): SNHLY, FYNNEI. In DNA form, the CDR3 reads TGTGCCAGCAGTGCCCTCCGTCTTCGTGGCTACACCTTC. Translated, it gives CASSALRLRGYTF. The complete variable domain, with remaining parts taken from reference TRBV2 and TRBJ1-2, reads EPEVTQTPSHQVTQMGQEVILRCVPISNHLYFYWYRQILGQKVEFLVSFYNNEISEKSEIFDDQFSVERPDGSNFTLKIRSTKLEDSAMYFCASSALRLRGYTFGSGTRLTVV.

Note on this clone: The sample has other DNA sequences that encode this CDR3 too. The rearrangement links TRBV11-2 to TRBJ2-7; 7 bases are shared with TRBD1. Germline CDR1 SGHAT, CDR2 FQNNGV. V shed 0 bases and J 5 bases; nucleotides not matched to a gene: 4. This CDR3 has 14 amino acids. CDR3 sequence: CASSLDPGGHEQYF. The CDR3 coding sequence is TGTGCCAGCAGCTTAGACCCAGGGGGTCACGAGCAGTACTTC.

The V and J genes are TRBV27 and TRBJ1-1, with D maybe TRBD1 (6 bases). The CDR3 consists of 15 residues. Germline V gene data show CDR1 as MNHEY and CDR2 as SMNVEV (reference sequence). V dropped 6 bases and J dropped 5 bases, with 19 bases sitting between them. In DNA form, the CDR3 reads TGTGCCAGCAGCTTTGAAGACAGGAGAGAAACTGAAGCTTTCTTT. Translating it yields CASSFEDRRETEAFF.

V usage is TRBV20-1 and J usage is TRBJ2-7, with a weak D call TRBD2 (6 bases). The CDR3 spans 11 residues. CDR1 is DFQATT and CDR2 is SNEGSKA in the germline V gene (reference sequence). CDR3 sequence: CSGLIRYEQYF. The CDR3 DNA reads TGCTCGGGACTGATACGCTACGAGCAGTACTTC.

There are a few counts of this clone. This rearrangement joins TRBV2 to TRBJ2-7; 9 positions agree with TRBD2. The CDR3 is 14 residues long. V lost 8 bases and J lost 4; bases outside the gene matches: 9. Germline values: CDR1 SNHLY, CDR2 FYNNEI. The CDR3 sequence is CASARTSVKYEQYF. The CDR3 DNA reads TGTGCCAGCGCCAGGACTAGCGTGAAATACGAGCAGTACTTC. The full variable domain, rest sourced from reference TRBV2 and TRBJ2-7, is EPEVTQTPSHQVTQMGQEVILRCVPISNHLYFYWYRQILGQKVEFLVSFYNNEISEKSEIFDDQFSVERPDGSNFTLKIRSTKLEDSAMYFCASARTSVKYEQYFGPGTRLTVT.

This clone appeared a few times. The rearrangement links TRBV6-1 to TRBJ1-3; D gene unclear. Per germline, CDR1 MNHNS and CDR2 SASEGT. The V end was cut by 2 bases, the J end by 0 bases, with 5 bases between. CDR3 length: 14 amino acids. This chain's CDR3 is CASSEQFSGNTIYF. The CDR3 DNA reads as TGTGCCAGCAGTGAACAGTTCTCTGGAAACACCATATATTTT.

Written as DNA, the CDR3 is TGTGCCAGCAGTTACCGGCCAGCCCAGGTGGATACGCAGTATTTT. Encoded protein: CASSYRPAQVDTQYF. The V call is TRBV6-5, the J call TRBJ2-3; no reliable D call. Trimming shortened V by 2 bases and J by 6 bases, and 15 bases separated the two germline ends. CDR3 length: 15 amino acids. Germline V gene lookup returns CDR1 MNHEY and CDR2 SVGAGI.